What follows is one T cell receptor beta chain and its context. The CDR3 extends over 15 amino acids. Germline V gives CDR1 WNHNN, CDR2 SYGVQD (reference sequence). Trimming cost V 8 bases and J 3 bases; bases outside gene matches: 10. This sample stems from a study of blood T cell repertoires in COVID-19. The protocol was immunoSEQ multiplex PCR, while the TCRdb copy is restricted to in-frame clones and leaves out a portion. The repertoire holds approximately 120,000 clones, around 86% seen once, with 18% in the top ten. The genes are TRBV10-1 and TRBJ2-3, with 8 bases aligning to TRBD1. The sample consisted of peripheral blood. The TCR originated in a woman between 45 and 65 years old who had recovered from COVID-19. The CDR3 DNA is TGCGCCAGCTTGAAAGGGACAGGAGGGACAGATACGCAGTATTTT. As protein: CASLKGTGGTDTQYF.